This T cell receptor beta chain was captured in a study of cytomegalovirus exposure and HLA in healthy donors. Findings of the study overall: Most CMV-associated TCR beta chains were later found to appear HLA-restricted. There were some public TCRs occurring in many donors, but most TCR sequences were rare. It was reported in a later analysis that an Asian-associated ancestry cluster showed fewer N-insertions than the roughly 670-donor mean.

This CDR3 spans 13 amino acids. Per the germline V gene, CDR1 is MNHNS and CDR2 is SASEGT. Germline trimming cut 7 bases from V and 8 bases from J; bases unmatched to any gene: 8. A note on this clone: Its antigen remains unknown.

The PCR was carried out with 60 Vbeta primers and 13 Jbeta primers. Here immunoSEQ multiplex PCR was the method, and the copy in TCRdb shows in-frame clones only, minus some. The sample carries tens of thousands of clones, around 67% recorded once. Sequenced: PBMCs. The sequence was collected from a woman in her fifties or sixties in good health and CMV-seropositive. The J gene is TRBJ1-2, the V gene TRBV6-1; 9 bases are a match to TRBD1. The CDR3 is CASNLDRGGGYTF. The CDR3 DNA is TGTGCCAGCAACTTGGACAGGGGAGGCGGCTACACCTTC.